This TCR beta chain was profiled in a study of cytomegalovirus exposure and HLA in healthy donors. Data came from immunoSEQ multiplex PCR; TCRdb stores just in-frame clones and leaves some out. The data show fewer than 200,000 clones, about 85% seen once. V lost 6 bases, J lost 4 bases, and 10 bases lay in between. Germline-derived CDR1 and CDR2 are DFQATT and SNEGSKA (reference sequence). The CDR3 runs 11 residues. The chain recombines TRBV20-1 with TRBJ2-7; D unclear. The material sequenced was PBMCs. The clonotype was recovered from a man aged 18 to 35 in good health and CMV-seropositive. The CDR3 nucleotides are TGCAGTGCGCCCAGACTGTACGAGCAGTACTTC. This codes for CSAPRLYEQYF.